This T cell receptor (beta chain) was recorded in a study of blood T cells in healthy people across ages. This clonotype was detected only a few times. Combining a sample-barcoded 5' primer with a J-beta primer mix, a second PCR ran for about 7 to 12 cycles. TCRdb passed the 5' RACE reads through MiXCR, listing each CDR3 protein once. Of about 1.6 million distinct CDR3 sequences listed, about 32% are singletons. Trimming removed 0 bases from V and 5 bases from J, with 17 bases in between. Per the germline V gene, CDR1 is MNHEY and CDR2 is SMNVEV (reference sequence). CDR3 length: 16 amino acids. Donor samples were obtained from healthy Caucasian individuals from Russia, aged 6 to 90.

The chain has TRBV27 and TRBJ2-7; D possibly matches TRBD1 or TRBD2 (5 bases each). This sequence originates from a woman aged 25 to 39 in good health. Sequenced material: blood. This CDR3 reads CASSLSVGTDPHEQYF. In DNA, the CDR3 is TGTGCCAGCAGTTTATCGGTCGGGACCGACCCCCACGAGCAGTACTTC.